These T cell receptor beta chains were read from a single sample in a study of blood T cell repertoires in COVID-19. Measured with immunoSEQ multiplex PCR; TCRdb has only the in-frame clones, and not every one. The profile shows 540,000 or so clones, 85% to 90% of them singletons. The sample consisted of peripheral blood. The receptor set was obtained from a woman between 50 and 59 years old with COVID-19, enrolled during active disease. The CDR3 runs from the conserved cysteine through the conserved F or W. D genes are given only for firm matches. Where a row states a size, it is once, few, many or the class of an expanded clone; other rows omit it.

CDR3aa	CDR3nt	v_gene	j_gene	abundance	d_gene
CASSATQGTEAFF	TGCGCCAGCAGCGCGACTCAGGGCACTGAAGCTTTCTTT	TRBV5-1	TRBJ1-1	-	-
CASSPLGLAGGLGRGTDTQYF	TGTGCCAGCAGTCCCCTGGGACTAGCGGGGGGGCTTGGACGAGGCACAGATACGCAGTATTTT	TRBV28	TRBJ2-3	-	TRBD2
CASSLGDRERNEQFF	TGCGCCAGCAGCTTGGGGGACAGGGAGAGGAATGAGCAGTTCTTC	TRBV5-1	TRBJ2-1	-	TRBD1
CAISREEQMNTEAFF	TGTGCCATCAGTCGCGAGGAGCAAATGAACACTGAAGCTTTCTTT	TRBV10-3	TRBJ1-1	-	-
CASRNRDNSPLHF	TGTGCCAGCAGGAACAGGGACAATTCACCCCTCCACTTT	TRBV2	TRBJ1-6	-	-
CASSLLSTGAYEQYF	TGTGCCAGCAGCTTACTCTCAACGGGGGCCTACGAGCAGTACTTC	TRBV7-9	TRBJ2-7	many	-
CASRRQSNSPLHF	TGTGCCAGCAGGAGACAGAGTAATTCACCCCTCCACTTT	TRBV6-5	TRBJ1-6	-	-
CASSPLRTSGGRNNEQFF	TGTGCCAGCTCACCACTTAGAACTAGCGGGGGGCGAAACAATGAGCAGTTCTTC	TRBV18	TRBJ2-1	-	TRBD2
CSAILGQIAFF	TGCAGTGCCATCTTGGGGCAGATAGCTTTCTTT	TRBV20-1	TRBJ1-1	-	-
CASSSTDRGNGYTF	TGTGCCAGCAGCTCTACGGACAGGGGTAATGGCTACACCTTC	TRBV21-1	TRBJ1-2	once	-
CASSRIGGEGNGYTF	TGTGCCAGCAGTCGGATAGGGGGAGAAGGGAATGGCTACACCTTC	TRBV6-5	TRBJ1-2	few	-
CASSLGTVYNEQFF	TGTGCCAGCAGTCTAGGGACAGTCTACAATGAGCAGTTCTTC	TRBV27	TRBJ2-1	-	TRBD1
CAISEQAGAGNTIYF	TGTGCCATCAGTGAGCAAGCAGGGGCTGGAAACACCATATATTTT	TRBV10-3	TRBJ1-3	-	-
CSASQSRGEQYF	TGCAGTGCAAGTCAGAGCAGAGGCGAGCAGTACTTC	TRBV20-1	TRBJ2-7	-	-
CASSLRGGYNEQFF	TGTGCCAGCAGTTTACGGGGGGGCTACAATGAGCAGTTCTTC	TRBV28	TRBJ2-1	-	TRBD2
CASRDRDSLNTEAFF	TGTGCCAGCAGGGACCGGGACAGCTTGAACACTGAAGCTTTCTTT	TRBV2	TRBJ1-1	-	TRBD1
CATSDFDRGGYTF	TGTGCCACCAGTGATTTTGACAGGGGTGGCTACACCTTC	TRBV24-1	TRBJ1-2	few	TRBD1
CASRDTAFSGNTIYF	TGTGCCAGCAGGGACACGGCTTTCTCTGGAAACACCATATATTTT	TRBV2	TRBJ1-3	-	-
CASGSGAFF	TGTGCCAGCGGGTCAGGGGCTTTCTTT	TRBV28	TRBJ1-1	-	-
CATYSHAGETQYF	TGTGCCACCTATTCACATGCGGGGGAGACCCAGTACTTC	TRBV10-3	TRBJ2-5	-	-
CASSSTSGGGYEQYF	TGTGCCAGCTCCTCGACTAGCGGGGGGGGCTACGAGCAGTACTTC	TRBV18	TRBJ2-7	-	TRBD2
CASSLGTGDDYGYTF	TGTGCCAGCAGCCTCGGGACAGGGGACGACTATGGCTACACCTTC	TRBV3-1/TRBV3-2	TRBJ1-2	-	TRBD1
CSVDSWGGPRETQYF	TGCAGCGTTGATAGTTGGGGGGGGCCTCGAGAGACCCAGTACTTC	TRBV29-1	TRBJ2-5	-	-
CASSLWSGGRTEAFF	TGTGCCAGCAGTTTATGGTCGGGGGGCCGGACTGAAGCTTTCTTT	TRBV28	TRBJ1-1	-	-
CASSQGGKRGFSYEQYF	TGCGCCAGCAGCCAAGGGGGGAAGCGGGGGTTCTCCTACGAGCAGTACTTC	TRBV4-1	TRBJ2-7	once	TRBD2
CAWNGIASPLHF	TGTGCCTGGAACGGGATTGCTTCACCCCTCCACTTT	TRBV30	TRBJ1-6	-	-
CASSYGTVGTNTEAFF	TGTGCCAGCAGTTACGGAACAGTGGGGACAAACACTGAAGCTTTCTTT	TRBV6-5	TRBJ1-1	-	-
CASSFGNTEAFF	TGTGCCAGCAGCTTCGGGAACACTGAAGCTTTCTTT	TRBV5-6	TRBJ1-1	-	-
CASSPGQGFYEQYF	TGTGCCAGCAGCCCTGGACAGGGTTTCTACGAGCAGTACTTC	TRBV5-4	TRBJ2-7	once	TRBD1
CASSFPTMTSGGKTGELFF	TGTGCCAGCAGCTTCCCTACTATGACTAGCGGGGGGAAGACCGGGGAGCTGTTTTTT	TRBV11-2	TRBJ2-2	-	TRBD2
CASSLRLAGETGELFF	TGCGCCAGCAGCCTCAGACTAGCGGGGGAAACCGGGGAGCTGTTTTTT	TRBV5-1	TRBJ2-2	once	TRBD2
CASSLVATSGVGQETQYF	TGTGCCAGCAGTTTAGTCGCGACTAGCGGGGTAGGCCAAGAGACCCAGTACTTC	TRBV28	TRBJ2-5	-	TRBD2
CASSRQGANEKLFF	TGCGCCAGCAGCCGACAGGGCGCTAATGAAAAACTGTTTTTT	TRBV4-1	TRBJ1-4	-	TRBD1
CASSLGTGGTEAFF	TGTGCCAGCAGTCTCGGGACAGGGGGCACTGAAGCTTTCTTT	TRBV27	TRBJ1-1	-	TRBD1
CASSLLQGRGETQYF	TGCGCCAGCAGCTTGCTACAGGGACGGGGAGAGACCCAGTACTTC	TRBV5-1	TRBJ2-5	-	-
CASSQVAYEQYF	TGTGCCAGCAGCCAAGTCGCCTACGAGCAGTACTTC	TRBV3-1/TRBV3-2	TRBJ2-7	-	-
CASSQMTGGGYEQYF	TGTGCCAGCAGCCAGATGACAGGGGGAGGGTACGAGCAGTACTTC	TRBV28	TRBJ2-7	-	TRBD1
CATSRGQGEKLFF	TGTGCCACCAGCAGAGGACAGGGGGAAAAACTGTTTTTT	TRBV15	TRBJ1-4	-	TRBD1
CAIARGGPGDEQFF	TGTGCCATCGCGCGCGGGGGCCCCGGCGATGAGCAGTTCTTC	TRBV10-3	TRBJ2-1	-	-
CASSSRPGTEAFF	TGTGCCAGCAGTTCGCGTCCCGGCACTGAAGCTTTCTTT	TRBV28	TRBJ1-1	-	-
CASRDRFGTGELFF	TGTGCCAGCAGGGACAGGTTCGGCACCGGGGAGCTGTTTTTT	TRBV2	TRBJ2-2	-	TRBD1